This section outlines one T cell receptor beta chain sequence together with its context. Its specificity is not known. V trimming: 8 bases; J trimming: 1 base; junction bases outside the gene matches: 11. This CDR3 spans 16 amino acids. The data were obtained in a study of CD8 T cells in ankylosing spondylitis. Study-level points and caveats: Clones linked to disease were reported to show significant enrichment in matched ankylosing spondylitis synovial fluid. A CD8+ phenotype characterized the disease-linked clones, which were relatively rare in peripheral blood. Blood from ankylosing spondylitis patients appeared to carry a characteristic roughly 8-variant TCR beta motif.

TCR beta libraries were made by quantitative 5'-RACE with molecular barcodes. TCRdb processed the 5' RACE reads anew with MiXCR; each CDR3 protein has one entry. The table has 200,000 to 250,000 distinct CDR3 sequences, about 7% seen once. The receptor was isolated from a male donor with ankylosing spondylitis. The chain couples TRBV5-3 to TRBJ2-7; 11 nucleotides line up with TRBD2. TRBV5-3 is reported as an ORF; its role is uncertain. Sequencing was performed on blood, either unsorted or a sorted T cell fraction (not recorded which). The CDR3: CARSTWGLADSYEQYF. CDR3 bases: TGTGCCAGGAGCACCTGGGGACTAGCGGATTCCTACGAGCAGTACTTC.